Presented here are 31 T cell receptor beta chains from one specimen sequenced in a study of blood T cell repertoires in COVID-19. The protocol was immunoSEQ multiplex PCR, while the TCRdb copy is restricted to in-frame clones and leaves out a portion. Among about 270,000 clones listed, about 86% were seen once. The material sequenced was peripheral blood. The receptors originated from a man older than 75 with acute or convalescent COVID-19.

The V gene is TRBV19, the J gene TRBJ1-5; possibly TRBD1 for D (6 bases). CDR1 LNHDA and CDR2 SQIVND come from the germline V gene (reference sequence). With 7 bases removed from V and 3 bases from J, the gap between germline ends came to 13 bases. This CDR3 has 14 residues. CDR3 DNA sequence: TGTGCCAGTAATTTACAGGGTCTCAATCAGCCCCAGCATTTT. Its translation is CASNLQGLNQPQHF.

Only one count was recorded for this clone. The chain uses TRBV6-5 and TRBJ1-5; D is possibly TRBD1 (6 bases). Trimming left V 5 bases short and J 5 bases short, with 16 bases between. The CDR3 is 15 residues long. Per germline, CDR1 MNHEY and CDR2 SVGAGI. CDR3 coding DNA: TGTGCCAGCAGTCGTCAACAGGGTGATTATCAGCCCCAGCATTTT. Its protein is CASSRQQGDYQPQHF.

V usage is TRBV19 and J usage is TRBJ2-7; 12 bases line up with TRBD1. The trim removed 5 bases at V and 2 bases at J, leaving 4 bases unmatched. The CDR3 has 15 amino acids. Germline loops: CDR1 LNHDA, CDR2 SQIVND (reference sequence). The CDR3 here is CASSGGTGGPYEQYF. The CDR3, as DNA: TGTGCCAGTAGTGGAGGGACAGGGGGCCCCTACGAGCAGTACTTC.

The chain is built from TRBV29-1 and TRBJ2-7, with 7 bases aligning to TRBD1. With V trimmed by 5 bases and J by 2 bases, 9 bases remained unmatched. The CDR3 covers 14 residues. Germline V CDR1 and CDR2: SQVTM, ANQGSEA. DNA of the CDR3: TGCAGCGTTTCTGGGACAGATTTCACCTACGAGCAGTACTTC. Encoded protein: CSVSGTDFTYEQYF.

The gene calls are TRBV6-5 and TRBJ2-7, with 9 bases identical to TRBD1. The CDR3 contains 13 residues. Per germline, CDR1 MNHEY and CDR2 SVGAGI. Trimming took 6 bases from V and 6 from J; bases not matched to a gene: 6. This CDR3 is CASRLTGGLEQYF. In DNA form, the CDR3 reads TGTGCCAGCAGACTTACAGGGGGCCTCGAGCAGTACTTC.

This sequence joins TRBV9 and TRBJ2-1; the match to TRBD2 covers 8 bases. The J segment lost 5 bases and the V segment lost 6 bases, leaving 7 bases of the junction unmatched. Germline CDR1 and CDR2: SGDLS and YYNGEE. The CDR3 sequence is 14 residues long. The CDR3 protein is CASTSGLGNNEQFF. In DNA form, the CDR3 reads TGTGCCAGCACCTCGGGACTAGGGAACAATGAGCAGTTCTTC.

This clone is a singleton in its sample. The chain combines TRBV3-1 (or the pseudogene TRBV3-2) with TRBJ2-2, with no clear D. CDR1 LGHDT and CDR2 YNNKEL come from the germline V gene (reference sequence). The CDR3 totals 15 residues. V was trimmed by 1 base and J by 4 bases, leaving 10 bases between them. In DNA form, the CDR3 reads TGTGCCAGCAGCCAAGGGGCGTCGGCCACCGGGGAGCTGTTTTTT. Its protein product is CASSQGASATGELFF.

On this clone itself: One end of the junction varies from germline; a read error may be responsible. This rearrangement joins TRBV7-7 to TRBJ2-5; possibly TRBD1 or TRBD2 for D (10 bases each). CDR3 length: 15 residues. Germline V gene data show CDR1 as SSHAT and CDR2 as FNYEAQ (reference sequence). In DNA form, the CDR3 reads TGTGCTAGCAGCTTAGCGGGAGGACAGGGGGGGGCCCAGTACTTC. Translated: CASSLAGGQGGAQYF. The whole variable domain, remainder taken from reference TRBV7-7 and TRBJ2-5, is GAGVSQSPRYKVTKRGQDVTLRCDPISSHATLYWYQQALGQGPEFLTYFNYEAQPDKSGLPSDRFSAERPEGSISTLTIQRTEQRDSAMYRCASSLAGGQGGAQYFGPGTRLLVL.

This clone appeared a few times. The CDR3 nucleotides read TGTGCCAGCAGCCAAGTAGAAGGGGTGACTGAAGCTTTCTTT. As protein: CASSQVEGVTEAFF. V usage is TRBV3-1 (or the pseudogene TRBV3-2) and J usage is TRBJ1-1; weak D call: TRBD1 (5 bases). Germline CDR1 LGHDT, CDR2 YNNKEL (reference sequence). The V gene lost 1 base and the J gene lost 5 bases, with 11 bases spanning the gap. The CDR3 is 14 residues long.

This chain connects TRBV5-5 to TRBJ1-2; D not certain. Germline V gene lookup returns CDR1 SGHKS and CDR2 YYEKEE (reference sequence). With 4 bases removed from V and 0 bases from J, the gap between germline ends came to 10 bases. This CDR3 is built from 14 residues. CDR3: CASSPAAANYGYTF. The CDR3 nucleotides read TGTGCCAGCAGCCCGGCGGCAGCTAACTATGGCTACACCTTC. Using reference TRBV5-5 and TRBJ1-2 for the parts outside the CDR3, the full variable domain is DAGVTQSPTHLIKTRGQQVTLRCSPISGHKSVSWYQQVLGQGPQFIFQYYEKEERGRGNFPDRFSARQFPNYSSELNVNALLLGDSALYLCASSPAAANYGYTFGSGTRLTVV.

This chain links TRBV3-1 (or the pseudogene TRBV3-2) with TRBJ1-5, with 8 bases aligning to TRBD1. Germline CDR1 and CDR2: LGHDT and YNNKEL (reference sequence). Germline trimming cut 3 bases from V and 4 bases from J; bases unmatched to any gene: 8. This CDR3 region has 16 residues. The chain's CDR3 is CASSQSWTGSNQPQHF. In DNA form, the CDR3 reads TGTGCCAGCAGCCAGTCCTGGACAGGGAGTAATCAGCCCCAGCATTTT.

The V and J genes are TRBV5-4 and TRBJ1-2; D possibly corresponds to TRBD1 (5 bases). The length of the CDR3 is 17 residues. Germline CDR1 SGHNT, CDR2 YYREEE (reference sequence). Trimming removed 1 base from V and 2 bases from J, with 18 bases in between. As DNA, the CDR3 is TGTGCCAGCAGCTTGTCGGGGGGTAGTGGTGGAAACTATGGCTACACCTTC. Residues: CASSLSGGSGGNYGYTF.

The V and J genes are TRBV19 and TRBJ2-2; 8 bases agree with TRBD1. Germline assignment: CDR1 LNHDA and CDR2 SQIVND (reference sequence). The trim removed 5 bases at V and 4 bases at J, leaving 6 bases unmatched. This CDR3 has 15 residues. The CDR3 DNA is TGTGCCAGTAGTGGACAGGGCGTGGGCACCGGGGAGCTGTTTTTT. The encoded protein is CASSGQGVGTGELFF.

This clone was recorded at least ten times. CDR3 protein: CASSESWQVLISYEQYF. In nucleotides, the CDR3 is TGTGCCAGCAGTGAGTCTTGGCAAGTTCTTATCTCCTACGAGCAGTACTTC. The rearrangement links TRBV6-1 to TRBJ2-7, with no clear D. The CDR3 runs 17 residues. V lost 3 bases and J 0 bases, leaving 18 bases between the germline ends. Germline V gene sequence: CDR1 MNHNS, CDR2 SASEGT.

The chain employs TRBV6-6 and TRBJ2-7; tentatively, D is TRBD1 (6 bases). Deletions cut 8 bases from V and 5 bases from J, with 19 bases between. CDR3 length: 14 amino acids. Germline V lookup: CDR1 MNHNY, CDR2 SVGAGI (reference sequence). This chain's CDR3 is CASAFQGTPNEQYF. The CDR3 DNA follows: TGTGCCAGCGCCTTCCAGGGGACCCCAAACGAGCAGTACTTC.

CDR3 bases: TGTGCCTGGAGTGTAGGGGGACCAAATCAGCCCCAGCATTTT. Translation gives CAWSVGGPNQPQHF. The V gene is TRBV30, the J gene TRBJ1-5; weak D call: TRBD1 (6 bases). V lost 0 bases and J 4 bases, leaving 10 bases between the germline ends. This CDR3 spans 14 amino acids. Germline lookup yields CDR1 GTSNPN and CDR2 SVGIG (reference sequence).

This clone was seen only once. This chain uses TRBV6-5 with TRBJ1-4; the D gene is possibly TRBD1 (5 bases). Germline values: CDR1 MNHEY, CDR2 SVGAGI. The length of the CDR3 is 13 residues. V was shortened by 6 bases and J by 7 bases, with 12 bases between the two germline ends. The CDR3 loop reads CASRERQFEKLFF. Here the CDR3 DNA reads TGTGCCAGCAGGGAGAGACAGTTTGAAAAACTGTTTTTT.

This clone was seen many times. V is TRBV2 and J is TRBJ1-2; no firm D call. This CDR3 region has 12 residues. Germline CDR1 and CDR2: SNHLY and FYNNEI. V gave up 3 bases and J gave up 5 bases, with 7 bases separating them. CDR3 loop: CASSDTGYGYTF. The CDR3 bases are TGTGCCAGCAGTGATACCGGGTATGGCTACACCTTC.

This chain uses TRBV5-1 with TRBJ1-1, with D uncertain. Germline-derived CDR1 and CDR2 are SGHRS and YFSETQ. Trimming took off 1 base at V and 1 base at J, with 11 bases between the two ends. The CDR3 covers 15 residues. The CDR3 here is CASSLLGGGNTEAFF. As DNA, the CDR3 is TGCGCCAGCAGCTTGCTCGGTGGAGGGAACACTGAAGCTTTCTTT.

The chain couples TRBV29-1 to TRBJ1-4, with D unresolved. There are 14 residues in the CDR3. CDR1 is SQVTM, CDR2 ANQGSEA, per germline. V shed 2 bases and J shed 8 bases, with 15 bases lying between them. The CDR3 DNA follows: TGCAGCGTTGAAATTACGAGGGTACCCGAAAAACTGTTTTTT. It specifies CSVEITRVPEKLFF. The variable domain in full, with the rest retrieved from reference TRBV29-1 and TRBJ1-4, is SAVISQKPSRDICQRGTSLTIQCQVDSQVTMMFWYRQQPGQSLTLIATANQGSEATYESGFVIDKFPISRPNLTFSTLTVSNMSPEDSSIYLCSVEITRVPEKLFFGSGTQLSVL.

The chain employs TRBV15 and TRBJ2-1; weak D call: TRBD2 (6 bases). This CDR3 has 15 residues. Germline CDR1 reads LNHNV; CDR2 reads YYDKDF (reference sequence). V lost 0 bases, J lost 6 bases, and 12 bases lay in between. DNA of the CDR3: TGTGCCACCAGCAGAGATTCGGGAGACTTCAATGAGCAGTTCTTC. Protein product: CATSRDSGDFNEQFF.

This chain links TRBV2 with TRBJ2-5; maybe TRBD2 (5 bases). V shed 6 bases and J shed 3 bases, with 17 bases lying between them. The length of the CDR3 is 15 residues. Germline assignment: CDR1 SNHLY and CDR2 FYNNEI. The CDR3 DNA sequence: TGTGCCAGCAGGTCCGGACTGTCCCGAGAAGAGACCCAGTACTTC. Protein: CASRSGLSREETQYF.

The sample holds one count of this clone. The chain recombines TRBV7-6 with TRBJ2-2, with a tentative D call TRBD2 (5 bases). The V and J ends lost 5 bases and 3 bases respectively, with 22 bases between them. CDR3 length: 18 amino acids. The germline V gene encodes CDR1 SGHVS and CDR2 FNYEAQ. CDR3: CASSRHPTRLLDTGELFF. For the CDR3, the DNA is TGTGCCAGCAGCCGACACCCTACTAGACTCCTCGACACCGGGGAGCTGTTTTTT.

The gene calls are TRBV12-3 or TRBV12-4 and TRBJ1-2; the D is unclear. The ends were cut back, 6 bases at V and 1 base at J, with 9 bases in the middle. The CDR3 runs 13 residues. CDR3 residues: CASSLDLNYGYTF. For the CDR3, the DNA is TGTGCCAGCAGCCTAGACCTTAACTATGGCTACACCTTC.

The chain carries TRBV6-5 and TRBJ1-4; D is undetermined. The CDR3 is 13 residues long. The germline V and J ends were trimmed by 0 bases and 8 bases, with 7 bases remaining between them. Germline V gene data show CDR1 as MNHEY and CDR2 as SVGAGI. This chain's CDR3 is CASSYSRGEKLFF. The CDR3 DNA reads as TGTGCCAGCAGTTACTCTCGCGGCGAAAAACTGTTTTTT.

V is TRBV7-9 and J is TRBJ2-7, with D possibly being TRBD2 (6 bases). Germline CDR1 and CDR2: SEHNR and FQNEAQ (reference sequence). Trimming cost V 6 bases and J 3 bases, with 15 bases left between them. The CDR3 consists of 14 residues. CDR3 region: CASSRETDIYEQYF. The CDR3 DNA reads TGTGCCAGCAGTCGGGAGACCGATATCTACGAGCAGTACTTC.

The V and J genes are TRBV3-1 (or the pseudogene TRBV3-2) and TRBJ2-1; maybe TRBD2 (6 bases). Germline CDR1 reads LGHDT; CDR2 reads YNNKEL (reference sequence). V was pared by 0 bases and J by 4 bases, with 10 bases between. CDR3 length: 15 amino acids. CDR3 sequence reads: CASSQDLTRYNEQFF. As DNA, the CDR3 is TGTGCCAGCAGCCAAGACTTGACTAGATACAATGAGCAGTTCTTC.

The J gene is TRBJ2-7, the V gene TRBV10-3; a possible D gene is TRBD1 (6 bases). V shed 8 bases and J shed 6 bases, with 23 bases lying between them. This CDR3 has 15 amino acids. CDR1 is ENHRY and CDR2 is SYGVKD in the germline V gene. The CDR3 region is CAISARTADFSEQYF. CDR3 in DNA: TGTGCCATCTCCGCCCGGACAGCGGATTTCTCCGAGCAGTACTTC.

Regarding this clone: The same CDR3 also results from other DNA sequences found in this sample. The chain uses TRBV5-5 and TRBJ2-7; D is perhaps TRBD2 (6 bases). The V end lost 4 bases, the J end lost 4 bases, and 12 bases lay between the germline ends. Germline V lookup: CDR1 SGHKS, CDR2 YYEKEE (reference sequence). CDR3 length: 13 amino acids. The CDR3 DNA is TGTGCCAGCAGCCCCGGGAGCTCATACGAGCAGTACTTC. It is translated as CASSPGSSYEQYF. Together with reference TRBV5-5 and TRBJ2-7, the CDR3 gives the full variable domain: DAGVTQSPTHLIKTRGQQVTLRCSPISGHKSVSWYQQVLGQGPQFIFQYYEKEERGRGNFPDRFSARQFPNYSSELNVNALLLGDSALYLCASSPGSSYEQYFGPGTRLTVT.

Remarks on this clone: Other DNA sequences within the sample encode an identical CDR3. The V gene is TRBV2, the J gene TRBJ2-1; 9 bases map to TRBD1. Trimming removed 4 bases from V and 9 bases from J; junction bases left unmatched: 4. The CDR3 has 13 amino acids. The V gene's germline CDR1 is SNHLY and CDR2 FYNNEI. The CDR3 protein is CASSGGQGGEQFF. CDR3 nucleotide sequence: TGTGCCAGCAGTGGGGGACAGGGCGGTGAGCAGTTCTTC.

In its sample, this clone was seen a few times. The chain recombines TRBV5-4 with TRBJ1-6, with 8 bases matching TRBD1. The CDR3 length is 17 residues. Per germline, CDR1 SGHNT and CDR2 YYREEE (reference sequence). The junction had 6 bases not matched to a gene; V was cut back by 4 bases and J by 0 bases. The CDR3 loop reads CASSARTGSSYNSPLHF. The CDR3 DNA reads TGTGCCAGCAGCGCGCGGACAGGGTCCTCCTATAATTCACCCCTCCACTTT.